The 18 T cell receptor beta chains listed next were all sequenced from one sample in a study of siplizumab effects on memory and regulatory T cells. The protocol was immunoSEQ multiplex PCR, while the TCRdb copy is restricted to in-frame clones and leaves out a portion. Of approximately 110,000 clones in the sample, 92% were seen once. Sequenced sample: Tregs sorted from blood. Receptors originate from a human donor in good health.

The chain couples TRBV7-3 to TRBJ2-3; TRBD2 might be the D (5 bases). Germline V gives CDR1 SGHTA, CDR2 FQGTGA. The CDR3 covers 14 residues. V was shortened by 2 bases and J by 2 bases, with 8 bases between the two germline ends. The CDR3 nucleotides are TGTGCCAGCAGCTTAGGAGGTAACACAGATACGCAGTATTTT. Its translation: CASSLGGNTDTQYF.

V is TRBV7-9 and J is TRBJ2-1; the match to TRBD1 covers 12 bases. Germline CDR1 and CDR2: SEHNR and FQNEAQ (reference sequence). V shed 6 bases and J 5 bases; nucleotides not matched to a gene: 14. This CDR3 has 18 residues. The CDR3 reads CASSRRGTGGKVNNEQFF. The CDR3 DNA follows: TGTGCCAGCAGTCGGAGGGGGACAGGGGGCAAGGTCAACAATGAGCAGTTCTTC. The whole variable domain, filled in from reference TRBV7-9 and TRBJ2-1, reads DTGVSQNPRHKITKRGQNVTFRCDPISEHNRLYWYRQTLGQGPEFLTYFQNEAQLEKSRLLSDRFSAERPKGSFSTLEIQRTEQGDSAMYLCASSRRGTGGKVNNEQFFGPGTRLTVL.

V gene TRBV19 combines with J gene TRBJ2-1, with a tentative D call TRBD1 (6 bases). CDR3 length: 13 residues. Per the germline V gene, CDR1 is LNHDA and CDR2 is SQIVND (reference sequence). The V end was cut by 6 bases, the J end by 9 bases, with 15 bases between. CDR3 residues: CASRQGSYGEQFF. CDR3 nucleotides: TGTGCCAGTAGACAGGGTTCTTACGGTGAGCAGTTCTTC.

This sequence joins TRBV19 and TRBJ1-5; 9 bases fit TRBD1. The CDR3 is 15 residues long. Per germline, CDR1 LNHDA and CDR2 SQIVND (reference sequence). Trimming cost V 3 bases and J 9 bases; bases outside gene matches: 9. CDR3 protein: CASSMAGQGPGPQHF. CDR3 nucleotide sequence: TGTGCCAGTAGTATGGCGGGACAGGGCCCAGGGCCCCAGCATTTT.

This chain links TRBV18 with TRBJ2-1, with TRBD2 matching over 8 bases. The V segment lost 3 bases and the J segment 7 bases; nucleotides outside the gene matches: 14. Germline CDR1 and CDR2: KGHSH and LQKENI. The CDR3 is made up of 17 amino acids. The CDR3 reads CASSPGTRQTPWNEQFF. The CDR3 DNA reads as TGTGCCAGCTCACCCGGGACTAGACAGACTCCCTGGAATGAGCAGTTCTTC.

This clone was observed a single time. The V call is TRBV5-1, the J call TRBJ2-3; D remains unclear. Germline V gives CDR1 SGHRS, CDR2 YFSETQ. V was cut by 4 bases and J by 0 bases, with 12 bases left in between. The CDR3 runs 15 residues. DNA of the CDR3: TGCGCCAGCAGCCAGGACGCAACTAGCACAGATACGCAGTATTTT. As protein: CASSQDATSTDTQYF.

The chain recombines TRBV30 with TRBJ1-1, with 7 bases aligning to TRBD1. Germline V gene lookup returns CDR1 GTSNPN and CDR2 SVGIG (reference sequence). V was clipped by 5 bases and J by 4 bases; unmatched bases: 4. The length of the CDR3 is 12 residues. CDR3 region: CAWGQVCTEAFF. Here the CDR3 DNA reads TGTGCCTGGGGACAGGTATGCACTGAAGCTTTCTTT.

The V and J genes are TRBV4-1 and TRBJ1-1, with 7 positions matching TRBD1. CDR1 MGHRA and CDR2 YSYEKL come from the germline V gene. The CDR3 length is 16 residues. V gave up 2 bases and J gave up 2 bases; unmatched junction bases: 8. The CDR3 spells CASSQSRQGANTEAFF. The DNA for the CDR3 is TGCGCCAGCAGCCAATCCCGACAGGGTGCTAACACTGAAGCTTTCTTT.

The chain couples TRBV9 to TRBJ1-6, with D possibly TRBD1 on 5 matching bases. The CDR3 consists of 15 residues. Trimming stripped 2 bases from V and 9 bases from J, with 15 bases between. The germline gives CDR1 SGDLS, CDR2 YYNGEE. CDR3 nucleotide sequence: TGTGCCAGCAGCGTTAATCCGCAGGGAGGTTCACCCCTCCACTTT. It yields the protein CASSVNPQGGSPLHF.

The sample holds a few counts of this clone. The chain has TRBV18 and TRBJ2-7, with D possibly TRBD1 on 5 matching bases. V gave up 2 bases and J gave up 3 bases, with 11 bases separating them. Germline V gene sequence: CDR1 KGHSH, CDR2 LQKENI. The CDR3 runs 14 residues. CDR3 coding DNA: TGTGCCAGCTCACCAGACCAGGGTCTCTACGAGCAGTACTTC. Its protein is CASSPDQGLYEQYF.

V usage is TRBV6-1 and J usage is TRBJ1-5; D is ambiguous. Trimming took off 8 bases at V and 6 bases at J, with 14 bases between the two ends. CDR1 MNHNS and CDR2 SASEGT come from the germline V gene. The CDR3 contains 13 residues. The CDR3 DNA sequence: TGTGCCAGCTTTAGGGAGGACGGTCAGCCCCAGCATTTT. Translated: CASFREDGQPQHF.

This clone was recorded only once. V and J are TRBV28 and TRBJ2-2, with TRBD2 as a possible D gene (7 bases). The V gene lost 6 bases and the J gene lost 3 bases, with 23 bases spanning the gap. The CDR3 covers 18 residues. Looked up from germline, CDR1 is MDHEN and CDR2 is SYDVKM. The CDR3 protein is CASSSTPGGRGYTGELFF. CDR3 sequence (DNA): TGTGCCAGCAGCTCCACCCCGGGGGGCAGGGGTTACACCGGGGAGCTGTTTTTT.

The chain has TRBV19 and TRBJ2-7; D gene uncertain. Germline-derived CDR1 and CDR2 are LNHDA and SQIVND (reference sequence). The CDR3 length is 11 residues. V lost 3 bases to trimming and J lost 6 bases, with 6 bases between them. CDR3: CASSMRSEQYF. The CDR3 DNA follows: TGTGCCAGTAGTATGAGGTCCGAGCAGTACTTC.

This sequence joins TRBV7-2 and TRBJ2-5, with D perhaps matching TRBD2 (6 bases). V lost 5 bases to trimming and J lost 0 bases, with 10 bases between them. Germline V lookup: CDR1 SGHTA, CDR2 FQGNSA. CDR3 length equals 14 residues. This CDR3 reads CASSTGLYQETQYF. The CDR3 region has the DNA TGTGCCAGCAGCACGGGACTGTACCAAGAGACCCAGTACTTC.

The V call is TRBV4-1, the J call TRBJ1-4; 9 bases map to TRBD1. CDR3 size: 16 residues. The ends lost 0 bases at V and 5 bases at J; junction bases unmatched: 4. Germline CDR1 is MGHRA and CDR2 is YSYEKL. CDR3 residues: CASSQDSGTGNEKLFF. In nucleotides, the CDR3 is TGCGCCAGCAGCCAAGATTCCGGGACAGGGAATGAAAAACTGTTTTTT.

V and J are TRBV6-5 and TRBJ1-1; D is uncertain. In germline, CDR1 is MNHEY, CDR2 SVGAGI. Deletions cut 5 bases from V and 1 base from J, with 14 bases between. There are 15 residues in the CDR3. CDR3 sequence reads: CASSLHPGRNTEAFF. The DNA for the CDR3 is TGTGCCAGCAGTCTCCACCCGGGCCGGAACACTGAAGCTTTCTTT.

This rearrangement joins TRBV6-1 to TRBJ2-2; 9 bases fit TRBD1. With 8 bases clipped from V and 7 bases from J, the junction kept 5 bases outside the gene matches. The CDR3 loop spans 13 amino acids. The germline V gene encodes CDR1 MNHNS and CDR2 SASEGT. The chain's CDR3 is CASRDRVDGELFF. DNA of the CDR3: TGTGCCAGCCGGGACAGGGTGGACGGGGAGCTGTTTTTT.

CDR3 sequence: CASSPRTGGPSNYGYTF. CDR3 DNA: TGTGCCAGCAGCCCACGGACAGGGGGCCCGTCTAACTATGGCTACACCTTC. The gene calls are TRBV11-2 and TRBJ1-2; 11 bases agree with TRBD1. The CDR3 loop spans 17 amino acids. J was trimmed by 0 bases and V by 5 bases; bases with no gene match: 8. Germline V gene lookup returns CDR1 SGHAT and CDR2 FQNNGV.